Listed here is a single T cell receptor (beta chain). The sample is drawn from a study of blood T cell repertoires in COVID-19. Study in general: Samples representing acute and convalescent COVID-19 were sourced from the United States, Italy and Spain. From T cells, B-cell-depleted T cells, or PBMCs came the material, which was cDNA or gDNA.

Followed over time, Seattle patients had been enrolled while infection was active. Per the authors' pipeline: Reference gene primer amplification yielded estimated nucleated cell counts. This table comes from immunoSEQ multiplex PCR, and its TCRdb copy is limited to in-frame clones, with some not included. Clone size and V and J calls were adopted from that table, with D and trimming inferred from the DNA. The top ten clones hold around 14% of a sample with approximately 290,000 clones, 65% to 85% of them seen once. Trimming cost V 2 bases and J 2 bases, with 9 bases left between them. Germline CDR1 SGHTA, CDR2 FQGNSA. The CDR3 runs to 14 residues.

This chain links TRBV7-2 with TRBJ1-2, with D possibly being TRBD1 (6 bases). This receptor was taken from a person aged 70 to 85 with COVID-19, enrolled during active disease. The sequenced sample consisted of peripheral blood. CDR3 sequence (DNA): TGTGCCAGCAGCTTAAGGGGGGGGAACTATGGCTACACCTTC. Protein sequence: CASSLRGGNYGYTF.